The 21 T cell receptor beta chains given below trace back to one sample, sequenced in a study of long-term antiretroviral therapy in people with HIV. At survey level, the immunoSEQ assay was run in its v3.0 version. The method was immunoSEQ multiplex PCR; TCRdb's version includes in-frame clones alone and lacks a portion of them. This table holds about 20,000 clones, around 93% found once. This specimen consisted of unsorted PBMCs, obtained 4.4 years after starting antiretroviral therapy. The source of these receptors is a woman aged 45-59 years with HIV.

CDR3 nucleotide sequence: TGTGCCTGGAGTAAAGGGCCGACTGCCCATGGCTACACCTTC. Translation: CAWSKGPTAHGYTF. The V and J genes are TRBV30 and TRBJ1-2; no clear D. Germline V lookup: CDR1 GTSNPN, CDR2 SVGIG (reference sequence). The V end lost 2 bases, the J end lost 6 bases, and 16 bases lay between the germline ends. CDR3 length equals 14 residues.

The chain couples TRBV6-6 to TRBJ2-7; 9 bases agree with TRBD2. The CDR3 extends over 14 amino acids. CDR1 is MNHNY, CDR2 SVGAGI, per germline (reference sequence). Unmatched junction bases numbered 3, after V lost 6 bases and J lost 0 bases. The CDR3 sequence is CASRSSGNSYEQYF. As DNA, the CDR3 is TGTGCCAGCAGATCTAGCGGGAACTCCTACGAGCAGTACTTC.

This chain uses TRBV11-2 with TRBJ1-1; weak D call: TRBD1 (6 bases). Germline CDR1 and CDR2: SGHAT and FQNNGV. The CDR3 runs to 16 residues. V lost 1 base and J lost 2, with 14 bases in between. CDR3 bases: TGTGCCAGCAGCTTAGGGAAAGAAGGGACAAACACTGAAGCTTTCTTT. Translated: CASSLGKEGTNTEAFF.

The V and J genes are TRBV6-5 and TRBJ2-1; 7 nucleotides line up with TRBD2. This CDR3 contains 14 residues. V dropped 6 bases and J dropped 5; count of bases not matched to a gene: 7. Germline V gene data show CDR1 as MNHEY and CDR2 as SVGAGI. In DNA, the CDR3 is TGTGCCAGCAGCCGACTAGCATCCCACAATGAGCAGTTCTTC. Its protein product is CASSRLASHNEQFF.

The J gene is TRBJ2-2, the V gene TRBV7-9; TRBD2 agrees at 10 bases. The CDR3 runs to 17 residues. V lost 5 bases, J lost 0 bases, and 6 bases stayed unmatched. The germline gives CDR1 SEHNR, CDR2 FQNEAQ (reference sequence). The CDR3 reads CASSGASGGPNTGELFF. The CDR3 coding sequence is TGTGCCAGCAGCGGCGCTAGCGGGGGCCCGAACACCGGGGAGCTGTTTTTT.

CDR3 bases: TGTGCCAGCAGCCCCGGACTAGCGGGGGCCCCATACGAGCAGTACTTC. It yields the protein CASSPGLAGAPYEQYF. The V and J genes are TRBV7-9 and TRBJ2-7, with 13 bases matching TRBD2. Per the germline V gene, CDR1 is SEHNR and CDR2 is FQNEAQ (reference sequence). This CDR3 is 16 amino acids long. Losses at the gene ends were 5 bases for V and 4 bases for J; bases not matched to a gene: 8.

V is TRBV6-6 and J is TRBJ1-1; D call uncertain. Germline CDR1 reads MNHNY; CDR2 reads SVGAGI (reference sequence). V lost 7 bases, J lost 6 bases, and 12 bases lay in between. The CDR3 is 12 amino acids. The CDR3 coding sequence is TGTGCCAGCAATCGGGGTTACCCTGAAGCTTTCTTT. Translated, it gives CASNRGYPEAFF.

This sequence joins TRBV7-2 and TRBJ2-1; D is perhaps TRBD1 (5 bases). Germline V gives CDR1 SGHTA, CDR2 FQGNSA. This CDR3 comprises 16 residues. Trimming stripped 2 bases from V and 2 bases from J, with 13 bases between. CDR3 in amino acids: CASSLFLGPPYNEQFF. CDR3 in DNA: TGTGCCAGCAGCTTATTTCTGGGGCCCCCCTACAATGAGCAGTTCTTC.

The V gene is TRBV11-3, the J gene TRBJ2-2; 9 bases match TRBD1. The CDR3 consists of 15 residues. Germline V CDR1 and CDR2: SGHNT, YENEEA. After removal of 4 bases from V and 8 bases from J, the junction contained 8 bases not matched to a gene. This chain's CDR3 is CASSSGTGIAGELFF. DNA for the CDR3: TGTGCCAGCAGCTCCGGGACAGGGATTGCGGGGGAGCTGTTTTTT.

V and J are TRBV5-1 and TRBJ1-2; the D gene is possibly TRBD1 (5 bases). Trimming pared 0 bases from V and 2 bases from J, leaving 8 bases between. There are 14 residues in the CDR3. Per germline, CDR1 SGHRS and CDR2 YFSETQ. The CDR3 reads CASSLGGENYGYTF. DNA for the CDR3: TGCGCCAGCAGCTTGGGGGGGGAGAACTATGGCTACACCTTC.

The J gene is TRBJ1-2, the V gene TRBV7-2; D remains ambiguous. CDR1 and CDR2 from the germline V gene are SGHTA and FQGNSA. The CDR3 has 15 residues. The germline V and J ends were trimmed by 3 bases and 3 bases, with 14 bases remaining between them. The chain's CDR3 is CASSLEVSRDYGYTF. The CDR3 DNA is TGTGCCAGCAGCTTGGAGGTTTCGAGGGACTATGGCTACACCTTC.

This chain links TRBV6-5 with TRBJ1-2; perhaps TRBD1 as D (6 bases). The V gene lost 8 bases and the J gene lost 3 bases, with 16 bases spanning the gap. The CDR3 contains 14 residues. The germline V gene has CDR1 MNHEY and CDR2 SVGAGI. CDR3 in DNA: TGTGCCAGCCGGGTTAGAGGGGGGGACTATGGCTACACCTTC. This gives the protein CASRVRGGDYGYTF.

Here the CDR3 DNA reads TGTGCCAGCAGCTCTGGGACAGATTACTACGAGCAGTACTTC. As protein: CASSSGTDYYEQYF. This sequence joins TRBV7-9 and TRBJ2-7, with TRBD1 identical over 7 bases. Germline V lookup: CDR1 SEHNR, CDR2 FQNEAQ (reference sequence). V lost 4 bases to trimming and J lost 3 bases; unmatched junction nucleotides: 6. This CDR3 has 14 amino acids.

This chain uses TRBV5-1 with TRBJ1-5; 7 bases line up with TRBD1. V shed 3 bases and J 1 base; nucleotides not matched to a gene: 4. This CDR3 has 15 residues. CDR1 SGHRS and CDR2 YFSETQ come from the germline V gene. CDR3 DNA: TGCGCCAGCAGCTCCACAGGGGCGAGCAATCAGCCCCAGCATTTT. It codes for CASSSTGASNQPQHF. The complete variable domain, with remaining parts taken from reference TRBV5-1 and TRBJ1-5, reads KAGVTQTPRYLIKTRGQQVTLSCSPISGHRSVSWYQQTPGQGLQFLFEYFSETQRNKGNFPGRFSGRQFSNSRSEMNVSTLELGDSALYLCASSSTGASNQPQHFGDGTRLSIL.

The rearrangement uses TRBV9 and TRBJ2-1; D not certain. CDR3 length: 13 residues. Trimming stripped 0 bases from V and 8 bases from J, with 9 bases between. Germline-derived CDR1 and CDR2 are SGDLS and YYNGEE. The CDR3 here is CASSVAPKYEQFF. The CDR3 nucleotides are TGTGCCAGCAGCGTAGCTCCCAAGTATGAGCAGTTCTTC.

This chain joins TRBV7-3 and TRBJ2-3; 8 nucleotides match TRBD1. Germline V gene lookup returns CDR1 SGHTA and CDR2 FQGTGA. CDR3 length: 15 residues. Losses at the gene ends were 5 bases for V and 2 bases for J; bases not matched to a gene: 6. The CDR3 sequence is CASSALDRVTDTQYF. The CDR3 nucleotides read TGTGCCAGCAGCGCTCTGGACAGGGTCACAGATACGCAGTATTTT.

This chain links TRBV6-5 with TRBJ2-5, with D possibly being TRBD1 or TRBD2 (5 bases each). The CDR3 runs to 12 residues. V shed 6 bases and J shed 5 bases, with 10 bases lying between them. Per germline, CDR1 MNHEY and CDR2 SVGAGI. CDR3 sequence: CASSSEGETQYF. The CDR3 region has the DNA TGTGCCAGCAGCTCTGAGGGGGAGACCCAGTACTTC.

J is TRBJ1-2 and V is TRBV9; D remains ambiguous. The germline gives CDR1 SGDLS, CDR2 YYNGEE. Trimming took 0 bases from V and 7 from J, leaving 10 bases between them. This CDR3 contains 13 residues. The CDR3 DNA follows: TGTGCCAGCAGCGTAGCCTCTTGGGCTGGCTACACCTTC. Translating it yields CASSVASWAGYTF.

This chain joins TRBV6-1 and TRBJ1-1; D is unresolved. This CDR3 is 14 amino acids long. Germline loops: CDR1 MNHNS, CDR2 SASEGT. V lost 6 bases to trimming and J lost 1 base, with 12 bases between them. The CDR3 region is CASSPLHPNTEAFF. The CDR3 coding sequence is TGTGCCAGCAGCCCACTCCACCCGAACACTGAAGCTTTCTTT.

V is TRBV20-1 and J is TRBJ2-7, with D unresolved. Trimming removed 3 bases from V and 1 base from J, with 4 bases in between. This CDR3 contains 11 residues. CDR1 and CDR2 (germline): DFQATT, SNEGSKA (reference sequence). The CDR3 sequence: CSASPSYEQYF. CDR3 in DNA: TGCAGTGCTAGCCCGTCCTACGAGCAGTACTTC.

The chain employs TRBV2 and TRBJ1-1; D unresolved. V shed 1 base and J shed 5 bases, with 8 bases lying between them. This CDR3 spans 13 amino acids. From germline, CDR1 is SNHLY and CDR2 FYNNEI. As DNA, the CDR3 is TGTGCCAGCAGTGAAGGGCCAAAAACTGAAGCTTTCTTT. It is translated as CASSEGPKTEAFF.